One and the same sample provided the 4 T cell receptor beta chains below, sequenced in a study of cytomegalovirus exposure and HLA in healthy donors. In the PCR, 60 Vbeta and 13 Jbeta primers were used. Clones were read by immunoSEQ multiplex PCR, and TCRdb kept only the in-frame ones, dropping some. The sample comprises 150,000 to 250,000 clones, 60% to 85% of which are singletons, and about 1.4% rests with the top ten. Sequencing was carried out using PBMCs. The receptor set was obtained from a girl between 5 and 17 years old in good health and CMV-seropositive.

V is TRBV4-3 and J is TRBJ2-7; 7 bases are shared with TRBD1. With 4 bases clipped from V and 3 bases from J, the junction kept 9 bases outside the gene matches. From germline, CDR1 is LGHNA and CDR2 YSLEER. The CDR3 length is 15 residues. CDR3 DNA: TGCGCCAGCAGCCTGCGACAGGGCACCCTCTACGAGCAGTACTTC. Translating it yields CASSLRQGTLYEQYF.

Remarks on this clone: Relative to the germline gene, one junction end is altered; a read error may explain this. V gene TRBV9 combines with J gene TRBJ2-5; TRBD2 aligns across 9 bases. Germline CDR1 is SGDLS and CDR2 is YYNGEE. The CDR3 has 15 amino acids. The CDR3 nucleotides are TGTGCCAGCAGCGTAGAGACTAGCGGACAAGAGACCCGGTACTTC. Its translation: CASSVETSGQETRYF.

The rearrangement uses TRBV7-8 and TRBJ1-2, with a weak D call TRBD1 (6 bases). Germline V CDR1 and CDR2: SGHVS, FQNEAQ. This CDR3 region has 13 residues. V lost 3 bases, J lost 3 bases, and 8 bases lay in between. The CDR3 bases are TGTGCCAGCAGCTTCAGGGGATACTATGGCTACACCTTC. Its protein product is CASSFRGYYGYTF.

This clone came up a few times. The rearrangement joins TRBV30 to TRBJ2-3; 7 nucleotides match TRBD1. Looked up from germline, CDR1 is GTSNPN and CDR2 is SVGIG (reference sequence). Trimming cost V 2 bases and J 2 bases; bases outside gene matches: 4. CDR3 length: 14 amino acids. The CDR3 nucleotides read TGTGCCTGGAGTTTACAGGGGTCCACAGATACGCAGTATTTT. It translates to CAWSLQGSTDTQYF. Based on the CDR3 plus reference TRBV30 and TRBJ2-3, the full variable domain is SQTIHQWPATLVQPVGSPLSLECTVEGTSNPNLYWYRQAAGRGLQLLFYSVGIGQISSEVPQNLSASRPQDRQFILSSKKLLLSDSGFYLCAWSLQGSTDTQYFGPGTRLTVL.